Reported below is one TCR beta chain. Its antigen is still unknown. This entry belongs to a study of T-cell memory formation after mild COVID-19. Background on the study: In these data, TCR clusters were largely donor specific.

TCRalpha and TCRbeta libraries used 5'RACE with constant-segment primers and UMIs. MiXCR, applied by TCRdb to the 5' RACE reads, yields one record per CDR3 protein. The profile shows fewer than 250,000 distinct CDR3 sequences, about 10% of them singletons. Study conclusions and caveats: That cross-reactive memory joined was suggested by some responding clones appearing in pre-infection memory. Day 15 to 85 contracting clones showed balanced CD4/CD8; day 15 to 37 expanders favored CD4+.

This CDR3 is built from 15 residues. CDR1 and CDR2 from the germline V gene are MNHEY and SVGEGT. The V segment lost 7 bases and the J segment 5 bases; nucleotides outside the gene matches: 9. The chain carries TRBV6-2 or TRBV6-3 and TRBJ2-2, with 8 bases fitting TRBD2. This TCR was recovered from a man aged 18 to 30 who had mild COVID-19 (a few samples of this study predate the infection). Cell type and time point are not known. The sample consisted of PBMCs or a T cell subset sorted from them (not recorded which). CDR3 DNA: TGTGCCAGCATAGAAGCGGGGGTAGGAACCGGGGAGCTGTTTTTT. Translating gives CASIEAGVGTGELFF.